These 12 T cell receptor beta chains came from one sample sequenced in a study of T cell responses to AZD1222 COVID-19 vaccine. TCRdb's copy holds only in-frame clones and misses some; the assay was immunoSEQ multiplex PCR. The data hold around 130,000 clones, with 86% observed a single time. Sequencing used peripheral blood, obtained on day 0 of AZD1222 vaccination. Source of these receptors: an adult in good health.

This clone was seen once. The chain is built from TRBV7-9 and TRBJ1-2, with a possible D match to TRBD1 (5 bases). This CDR3 region has 14 residues. Trimming took 1 base from V and 4 from J, leaving 10 bases between them. Per germline, CDR1 SEHNR and CDR2 FQNEAQ (reference sequence). For the CDR3, the DNA is TGTGCCAGCAGCTTAGTGGCCAGGGCCTATGGCTACACCTTC. Translating it yields CASSLVARAYGYTF.

V gene TRBV19 combines with J gene TRBJ1-4; 8 nucleotides agree with TRBD1. This CDR3 region has 16 residues. Germline V gives CDR1 LNHDA, CDR2 SQIVND (reference sequence). V lost 4 bases, J lost 7 bases, and 11 bases stayed unmatched. The CDR3: CASSNTNGQGREKLFF. The CDR3, as DNA: TGTGCCAGTAGTAATACCAATGGACAGGGACGTGAAAAACTGTTTTTT.

The chain combines TRBV28 with TRBJ1-1, with D possibly TRBD1 on 6 matching bases. CDR1 MDHEN and CDR2 SYDVKM come from the germline V gene. V lost 2 bases and J lost 4, with 17 bases in between. The CDR3 length is 16 residues. The CDR3 DNA follows: TGTGCCAGCAGTTTAGGGGGGGCATCGGGCGGCACTGAAGCTTTCTTT. Encoded protein: CASSLGGASGGTEAFF.

This chain uses TRBV6-5 with TRBJ2-3; D remains unclear. The CDR3 runs to 15 residues. Trimming stripped 4 bases from V and 0 bases from J, with 11 bases between. The germline V gene encodes CDR1 MNHEY and CDR2 SVGAGI. The CDR3 here is CASSSNVPSTDTQYF. The CDR3 nucleotides read TGTGCCAGCAGTTCGAACGTTCCTAGCACAGATACGCAGTATTTT.

In this sample, this clone turned up once. The CDR3 sequence is CASSMAWSSNQPQHF. The CDR3, as DNA: TGTGCCAGTAGTATGGCATGGAGTAGCAATCAGCCCCAGCATTTT. V usage is TRBV19 and J usage is TRBJ1-5; D is undetermined. This CDR3 contains 15 residues. The V and J ends lost 3 bases and 0 bases respectively, with 9 bases between them. Germline assignment: CDR1 LNHDA and CDR2 SQIVND (reference sequence).

V is TRBV27 and J is TRBJ1-2; D ambiguous. The CDR3 totals 15 residues. V was pared by 2 bases and J by 3 bases, with 13 bases between. Germline V gene lookup returns CDR1 MNHEY and CDR2 SMNVEV (reference sequence). The CDR3 is CASSLVGARDYGYTF. CDR3 coding DNA: TGTGCCAGCAGTTTAGTGGGAGCCCGGGACTATGGCTACACCTTC.

The chain recombines TRBV14 with TRBJ2-3; 9 nucleotides line up with TRBD1. Per germline, CDR1 SGHDN and CDR2 FVKESK. There are 15 residues in the CDR3. V gave up 4 bases and J gave up 3 bases; unmatched junction bases: 5. Written as DNA, the CDR3 is TGTGCCAGCAGCCGCTTGGGACAGGGAACAGATACGCAGTATTTT. Translating it yields CASSRLGQGTDTQYF.

The CDR3 spells CASSSPYSPLHF. The CDR3, as DNA: TGTGCCAGTAGTTCACCGTATTCACCCCTCCACTTT. The chain carries TRBV19 and TRBJ1-6; D unclear. Trimming shortened V by 5 bases and J by 8 bases, and 7 bases separated the two germline ends. Germline values: CDR1 LNHDA, CDR2 SQIVND (reference sequence). This CDR3 comprises 12 residues.

The rearrangement uses TRBV3-1 (or the pseudogene TRBV3-2) and TRBJ2-5; 7 nucleotides agree with TRBD1. Germline V gene sequence: CDR1 LGHDT, CDR2 YNNKEL (reference sequence). This CDR3 has 13 amino acids. J was trimmed by 5 bases and V by 4 bases; bases with no gene match: 4. Here the CDR3 reads CASSRQGSETQYF. CDR3 nucleotide sequence: TGTGCCAGCAGCCGACAGGGATCGGAGACCCAGTACTTC.

The CDR3 protein is CSSQLAAYNEQFF. In DNA form, the CDR3 reads TGCAGCTCCCAACTAGCGGCTTACAATGAGCAGTTCTTC. The chain recombines TRBV29-1 with TRBJ2-1, with 8 bases fitting TRBD2. V dropped 8 bases and J dropped 4; count of bases not matched to a gene: 7. The germline V gene has CDR1 SQVTM and CDR2 ANQGSEA. This CDR3 has 13 amino acids.

This chain connects TRBV7-9 to TRBJ1-1; no clear D. The CDR3 consists of 14 residues. V was clipped by 6 bases and J by 3 bases, with 14 bases between them. The germline V gene has CDR1 SEHNR and CDR2 FQNEAQ (reference sequence). The CDR3 DNA sequence: TGTGCCAGCAGGTACGCGGAGGCCGACACTGAAGCTTTCTTT. Its translation: CASRYAEADTEAFF.

CDR3 amino acids: CASSYGSGTYNEQFF. CDR3 nucleotides: TGTGCCAGCAGTTATGGGTCAGGGACCTACAATGAGCAGTTCTTC. V is TRBV6-5 and J is TRBJ2-1; perhaps TRBD1 as D (5 bases). Between the trimmed V and J ends, which lost 3 bases and 2 bases, there was a span of 11 bases. The CDR3 has 15 amino acids. Per germline, CDR1 MNHEY and CDR2 SVGAGI.